Presented here are 18 T cell receptor beta chains from one specimen sequenced in a study of patients and donors after allogeneic stem cell transplantation. Each CDR3 protein gets one entry after TCRdb re-called the RT-PCR reads with MiXCR. The sample yields around 70,000 distinct CDR3 sequences, about a quarter seen once. Sequencing input: blood, either unsorted or a sorted T cell fraction (not recorded which). The receptors originated from a human donor who was either an allogeneic HSCT recipient or a stem cell or donor lymphocyte infusion donor (not recorded which). It is not recorded whose cells these are; they may come from a transplant donor.

The chain combines TRBV2 with TRBJ2-1; D not resolved. Germline V lookup: CDR1 SNHLY, CDR2 FYNNEI. This CDR3 comprises 11 residues. V was cut by 5 bases and J by 8 bases, with 7 bases left in between. The CDR3 nucleotides read TGTGCCAGCAGTTACGGAGATGAGCAGTTCTTC. It translates to CASSYGDEQFF.

The rearrangement joins TRBV20-1 to TRBJ2-1; 8 bases align to TRBD1. This CDR3 has 14 residues. Losses at the gene ends were 4 bases for V and 2 bases for J; bases not matched to a gene: 4. Germline assignment: CDR1 DFQATT and CDR2 SNEGSKA (reference sequence). The chain's CDR3 is CSATSTGAYNEQFF. The CDR3, as DNA: TGCAGTGCTACATCGACAGGGGCCTACAATGAGCAGTTCTTC.

The chain carries TRBV30 and TRBJ1-5; TRBD1 matches 9 bases. Trimming removed 4 bases from V and 5 bases from J; junction bases left unmatched: 3. CDR3 length: 13 residues. The germline CDR1 and CDR2 sequences are GTSNPN and SVGIG (reference sequence). Here the CDR3 reads CAWKTGGDQPQHF. The CDR3 coding sequence is TGTGCCTGGAAGACAGGGGGGGATCAGCCCCAGCATTTT.

This clonotype was seen a few times. The V and J genes are TRBV7-9 and TRBJ1-1; D not resolved. There are 14 residues in the CDR3. Trimming stripped 2 bases from V and 1 base from J, with 8 bases between. Germline V lookup: CDR1 SEHNR, CDR2 FQNEAQ (reference sequence). CDR3 DNA sequence: TGTGCCAGCAGCTTAATCTACAGGAACACTGAAGCTTTCTTT. Residues: CASSLIYRNTEAFF.

The chain recombines TRBV6-5 with TRBJ2-1; D gene unclear. This CDR3 contains 15 residues. Per germline, CDR1 MNHEY and CDR2 SVGAGI. Trimming left V 1 base short and J 3 bases short, with 10 bases between. The CDR3, as DNA: TGTGCCAGCAGTTACTTCCCCGCAGTCTACAATGAGCAGTTCTTC. Translated: CASSYFPAVYNEQFF.

Here the CDR3 reads CSAETVNEQFF. As DNA, the CDR3 is TGCAGTGCTGAGACAGTCAATGAGCAGTTCTTC. V is TRBV20-1 and J is TRBJ2-1; the D gene is possibly TRBD1 (5 bases). The V end was cut by 5 bases, the J end by 6 bases, with 8 bases between. Germline V gene sequence: CDR1 DFQATT, CDR2 SNEGSKA (reference sequence). The CDR3 extends over 11 amino acids.

The chain joins TRBV19 to TRBJ2-3; TRBD1 is a possible D gene (6 bases). V shed 5 bases and J shed 0 bases, with 15 bases lying between them. The CDR3 totals 16 residues. In germline, CDR1 is LNHDA, CDR2 SQIVND (reference sequence). CDR3 in amino acids: CASSPSPGQSTDTQYF. CDR3 sequence (DNA): TGTGCCAGTAGTCCCAGCCCCGGACAGAGCACAGATACGCAGTATTTT.

The sample holds many counts of this clonotype. The chain uses TRBV7-2 and TRBJ1-2, with D tentatively TRBD1 (5 bases). The germline V gene has CDR1 SGHTA and CDR2 FQGNSA. The germline V and J ends were trimmed by 1 base and 7 bases, with 7 bases remaining between them. The CDR3 has 12 residues. This CDR3 reads CASSLEGFGYTF. CDR3 DNA: TGTGCCAGCAGCTTAGAGGGGTTTGGCTACACCTTC. Full variable domain (missing parts from reference TRBV7-2 and TRBJ1-2): GAGVSQSPSNKVTEKGKDVELRCDPISGHTALYWYRQSLGQGLEFLIYFQGNSAPDKSGLPSDRFSAERTGGSVSTLTIQRTQQEDSAVYLCASSLEGFGYTFGSGTRLTVV.

This clonotype was counted only a few times. The chain recombines TRBV7-9 with TRBJ1-2; possible D gene TRBD1, 5 bases. Germline V gene sequence: CDR1 SEHNR, CDR2 FQNEAQ (reference sequence). V was cut by 4 bases and J by 7 bases, with 28 bases left in between. The CDR3 totals 18 residues. The CDR3 is CASSSPLPAGTFDGGYTF. The CDR3 nucleotides are TGTGCCAGCAGCTCGCCTTTACCTGCCGGGACTTTCGACGGTGGCTACACCTTC.

This clonotype was recorded a few times. The chain joins TRBV4-3 to TRBJ1-1; possibly TRBD1 for D (6 bases). V was trimmed by 1 base and J by 8 bases, leaving 14 bases between them. This CDR3 comprises 14 residues. Germline CDR1 and CDR2: LGHNA and YSLEER. CDR3 in amino acids: CASSQGTDQDEAFF. As DNA, the CDR3 is TGCGCCAGCAGCCAAGGGACAGACCAAGACGAAGCTTTCTTT.

This sequence joins TRBV5-1 and TRBJ2-3; 12 positions agree with TRBD2. Per the germline V gene, CDR1 is SGHRS and CDR2 is YFSETQ. The CDR3 extends over 17 amino acids. V was clipped by 4 bases and J by 0 bases; unmatched bases: 6. The CDR3 protein is CASSLPGTSGSTDTQYF. Here the CDR3 DNA reads TGCGCCAGCAGCCTACCCGGGACTAGCGGGAGCACAGATACGCAGTATTTT.

This clonotype came up a few times. Here the CDR3 DNA reads TGTGCCAGCAGCCCGAGACAGAGCTCCTATAATTCACCCCTCCACTTT. Its translation: CASSPRQSSYNSPLHF. This chain connects TRBV2 to TRBJ1-6; tentatively, D is TRBD1 (5 bases). CDR3 length equals 16 residues. Trimming removed 6 bases from V and 0 bases from J, with 12 bases in between. Germline V CDR1 and CDR2: SNHLY, FYNNEI. The full variable domain, its missing parts supplied by reference TRBV2 and TRBJ1-6, is EPEVTQTPSHQVTQMGQEVILRCVPISNHLYFYWYRQILGQKVEFLVSFYNNEISEKSEIFDDQFSVERPDGSNFTLKIRSTKLEDSAMYFCASSPRQSSYNSPLHFGNGTRLTVT.

Notes on this clonotype: A read error may explain this, as a much larger clone is one base away. The chain has TRBV5-1 and TRBJ1-3, with D possibly TRBD1 on 5 matching bases. This CDR3 spans 17 amino acids. Trimming removed 3 bases from V and 1 base from J, with 17 bases in between. Germline V lookup: CDR1 SGHRS, CDR2 YFSETQ. In DNA form, the CDR3 reads TGCGCCAGCAGCTCGGAGCCCGGTGGGGGATCTGGAAACACCATATATTTT. Translation: CASSSEPGGGSGNTIYF.

This chain joins TRBV7-9 and TRBJ2-2; D remains unclear. V dropped 2 bases and J dropped 6 bases, with 10 bases sitting between them. Germline CDR1 and CDR2: SEHNR and FQNEAQ (reference sequence). CDR3 length: 14 residues. The chain's CDR3 is CASSLRGSSGELFF. DNA of the CDR3: TGTGCCAGCAGCTTAAGAGGAAGCTCCGGGGAGCTGTTTTTT.

This clonotype appeared many times. This chain connects TRBV7-8 to TRBJ2-2; 8 nucleotides line up with TRBD1. With 5 bases clipped from V and 4 bases from J, the junction kept 6 bases outside the gene matches. Germline CDR1 and CDR2: SGHVS and FQNEAQ. The CDR3 has 15 residues. The DNA of the CDR3 is TGTGCCAGCAGCCCGTGGACAGGGTTCACCGGGGAGCTGTTTTTT. This codes for CASSPWTGFTGELFF.

This clonotype was picked up a small number of times. The rearrangement uses TRBV5-1 and TRBJ1-6; D is unclear. This CDR3 region has 16 residues. The ends were cut back, 4 bases at V and 6 bases at J, with 17 bases in the middle. The germline gives CDR1 SGHRS, CDR2 YFSETQ. The CDR3 reads CASSLALGRFNSPLHF. CDR3 sequence (DNA): TGCGCCAGCAGCCTGGCCCTCGGACGGTTTAATTCACCCCTCCACTTT.

The CDR3: CASSLGDYLNTGELFF. CDR3 nucleotides: TGTGCCAGCAGCTTAGGAGACTACCTGAACACCGGGGAGCTGTTTTTT. V gene TRBV7-8 combines with J gene TRBJ2-2, with D maybe TRBD2 (5 bases). The germline V gene encodes CDR1 SGHVS and CDR2 FQNEAQ. Deletions cut 1 base from V and 1 base from J, with 10 bases between. The CDR3 length is 16 residues.

This clonotype was seen many times. This sequence joins TRBV18 and TRBJ1-2, with 7 positions matching TRBD1. V lost 3 bases, J lost 2 bases, and 6 bases stayed unmatched. Germline V gene data show CDR1 as KGHSH and CDR2 as LQKENI. The CDR3 runs 15 residues. As DNA, the CDR3 is TGTGCCAGCTCACCCCGACAGGGAGAGAACTATGGCTACACCTTC. It codes for CASSPRQGENYGYTF.